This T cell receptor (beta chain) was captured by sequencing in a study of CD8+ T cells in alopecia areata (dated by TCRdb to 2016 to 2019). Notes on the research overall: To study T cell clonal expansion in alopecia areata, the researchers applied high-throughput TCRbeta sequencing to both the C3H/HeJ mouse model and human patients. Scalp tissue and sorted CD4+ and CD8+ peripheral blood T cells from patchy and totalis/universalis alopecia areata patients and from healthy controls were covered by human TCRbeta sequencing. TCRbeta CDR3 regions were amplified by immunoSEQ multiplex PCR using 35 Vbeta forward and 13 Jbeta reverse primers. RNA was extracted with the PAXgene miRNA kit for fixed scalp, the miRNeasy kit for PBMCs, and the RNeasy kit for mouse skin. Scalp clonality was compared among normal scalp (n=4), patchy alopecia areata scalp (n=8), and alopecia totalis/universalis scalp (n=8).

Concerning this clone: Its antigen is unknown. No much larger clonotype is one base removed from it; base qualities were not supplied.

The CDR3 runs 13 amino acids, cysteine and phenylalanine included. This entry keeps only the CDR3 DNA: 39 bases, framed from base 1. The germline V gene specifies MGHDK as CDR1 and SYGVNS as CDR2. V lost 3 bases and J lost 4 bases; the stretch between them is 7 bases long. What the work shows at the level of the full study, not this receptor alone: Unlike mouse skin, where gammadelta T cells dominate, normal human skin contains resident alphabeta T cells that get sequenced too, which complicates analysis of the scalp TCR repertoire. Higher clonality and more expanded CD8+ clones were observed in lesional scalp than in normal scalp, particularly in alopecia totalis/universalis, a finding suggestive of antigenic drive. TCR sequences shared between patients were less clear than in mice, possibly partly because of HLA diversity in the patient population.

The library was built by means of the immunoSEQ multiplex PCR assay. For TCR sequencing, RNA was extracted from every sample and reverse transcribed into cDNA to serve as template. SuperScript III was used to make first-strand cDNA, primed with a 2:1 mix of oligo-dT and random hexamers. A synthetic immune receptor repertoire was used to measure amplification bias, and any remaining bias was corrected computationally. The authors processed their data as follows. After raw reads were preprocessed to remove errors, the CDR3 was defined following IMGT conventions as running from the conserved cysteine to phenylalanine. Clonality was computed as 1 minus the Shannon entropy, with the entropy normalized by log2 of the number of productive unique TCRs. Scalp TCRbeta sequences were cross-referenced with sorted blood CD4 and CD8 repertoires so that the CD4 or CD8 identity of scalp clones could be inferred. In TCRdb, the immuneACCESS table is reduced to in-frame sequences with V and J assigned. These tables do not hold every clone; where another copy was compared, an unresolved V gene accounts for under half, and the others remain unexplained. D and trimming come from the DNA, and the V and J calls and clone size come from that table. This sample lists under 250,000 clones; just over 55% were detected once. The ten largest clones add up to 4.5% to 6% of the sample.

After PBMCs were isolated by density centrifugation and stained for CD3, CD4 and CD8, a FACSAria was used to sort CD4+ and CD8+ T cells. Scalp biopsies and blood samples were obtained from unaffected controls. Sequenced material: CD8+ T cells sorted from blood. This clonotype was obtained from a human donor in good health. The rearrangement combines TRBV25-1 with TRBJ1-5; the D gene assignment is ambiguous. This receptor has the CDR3 CASSDRENQPQHF. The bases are TGTGCCAGCAGTGATAGGGAAAATCAGCCCCAGCATTTT.